This TCR beta chain was captured by sequencing in a study of blood T cell repertoires in COVID-19. Study-level background: Samples taken during acute and convalescent COVID-19 were collected in the United States, Italy and Spain. Nucleic acid was either cDNA or gDNA, and it came from T cells, B-cell-depleted T cells, or PBMCs.

V dropped 1 base and J dropped 4 bases, with 14 bases sitting between them. Germline values: CDR1 SNHLY, CDR2 FYNNEI. There are 15 residues in the CDR3. Authors' processing steps: From reference gene primer amplification, estimates of nucleated cell counts were derived. The method was immunoSEQ multiplex PCR; TCRdb's version includes in-frame clones alone and lacks a portion of them. The DNA was the basis for D and trimming; V, J and clone size are from that table. The sample carries 50,000 to 60,000 clones, approximately 88% recorded once. The gene calls are TRBV2 and TRBJ2-7, with a weak D call TRBD1 (6 bases). The material sequenced was peripheral blood. The TCR was taken from a human donor in a cohort sampled during active COVID-19. CDR3 sequence (DNA): TGTGCCAGCAGTGAAGGGACAGTGACTTGGTACGAGCAGTACTTC. Translation: CASSEGTVTWYEQYF.